One and the same sample provided the 25 T cell receptor beta chains below, sequenced in a study of cytomegalovirus exposure and HLA in healthy donors. The PCR employed 60 Vbeta primers together with 13 Jbeta primers. Measured with immunoSEQ multiplex PCR; TCRdb has only the in-frame clones, and not every one. The sample holds roughly 34,000 clones. Sequencing was carried out using PBMCs. These receptors were obtained from a man between 35 and 55 years old in good health and CMV-seronegative.

J is TRBJ1-2 and V is TRBV18; a possible D gene is TRBD1 (6 bases). The V and J ends lost 6 bases and 7 bases respectively, with 21 bases between them. The germline gives CDR1 KGHSH, CDR2 LQKENI. The CDR3 runs to 15 residues. The CDR3 loop reads CASSPLDEGVSGYTF. In DNA, the CDR3 is TGTGCCAGCTCTCCCCTGGACGAGGGGGTCAGTGGCTACACCTTC.

This sequence joins TRBV10-3 and TRBJ2-7; 14 positions match TRBD2. Germline CDR1 is ENHRY and CDR2 is SYGVKD. The CDR3 totals 17 residues. The V segment lost 10 bases and the J segment 2 bases; nucleotides outside the gene matches: 13. The CDR3 nucleotides read TGTGCCACCCGAGGGACTAGCGGGAGAGGCCTTCCCTACGAGCAGTACTTC. Translating it yields CATRGTSGRGLPYEQYF.

The gene calls are TRBV7-6 and TRBJ2-7, with 7 bases aligning to TRBD1. The CDR3 covers 14 residues. Germline V gene data show CDR1 as SGHVS and CDR2 as FNYEAQ. With V trimmed by 5 bases and J by 5 bases, 9 bases remained unmatched. The CDR3, as DNA: TGTGCCAGCAGCGTACAGGGTACAGGGGACGAGCAGTACTTC. Translated, it gives CASSVQGTGDEQYF.

The chain has TRBV5-1 and TRBJ2-3; tentative D call: TRBD2 (5 bases). Germline V gene sequence: CDR1 SGHRS, CDR2 YFSETQ. The CDR3 has 14 amino acids. Trimming removed 2 bases at V and 1 base at J, with 8 bases between. This CDR3 is CASSLAVRTDTQYF. DNA for the CDR3: TGCGCCAGCAGCTTAGCGGTCCGCACAGATACGCAGTATTTT.

The chain is built from TRBV7-2 and TRBJ1-2, with TRBD1 matching 11 bases. CDR1 is SGHTA, CDR2 FQGNSA, per germline. V lost 5 bases and J lost 4; bases outside the gene matches: 6. The CDR3 loop spans 15 amino acids. CDR3 DNA sequence: TGTGCCAGCAGCCCAAGGACAGGGGGCGGCTATGGCTACACCTTC. It translates to CASSPRTGGGYGYTF.

The chain has TRBV29-1 and TRBJ1-5; weak D call: TRBD1 (6 bases). V shed 4 bases and J shed 2 bases, with 12 bases lying between them. The CDR3 runs to 14 residues. Germline-derived CDR1 and CDR2 are SQVTM and ANQGSEA. In DNA form, the CDR3 reads TGCAGCGTTGCACAGGGTGTAGGCAATCAGCCCCAGCATTTT. It is translated as CSVAQGVGNQPQHF. Complete variable domain (other parts from reference TRBV29-1 and TRBJ1-5): SAVISQKPSRDICQRGTSLTIQCQVDSQVTMMFWYRQQPGQSLTLIATANQGSEATYESGFVIDKFPISRPNLTFSTLTVSNMSPEDSSIYLCSVAQGVGNQPQHFGDGTRLSIL.

J is TRBJ2-3 and V is TRBV7-2, with 7 bases lining up with TRBD2. Germline V CDR1 and CDR2: SGHTA, FQGNSA. The CDR3 consists of 16 residues. The ends lost 3 bases at V and 0 bases at J; junction bases unmatched: 6. This CDR3 reads CASSLRQAGSTDTQYF. DNA of the CDR3: TGTGCCAGCAGCTTGAGGCAAGCGGGAAGCACAGATACGCAGTATTTT.

This chain connects TRBV19 to TRBJ1-2, with a possible D match to TRBD1 (6 bases). The ends were cut back, 7 bases at V and 3 bases at J, with 21 bases in the middle. Germline CDR1 and CDR2: LNHDA and SQIVND (reference sequence). This CDR3 has 16 residues. As DNA, the CDR3 is TGTGCCAGTACCAACCCGAGGGGGGGGCGTTACTATGGCTACACCTTC. It codes for CASTNPRGGRYYGYTF.

The chain has TRBV5-1 and TRBJ2-7, with 9 bases matching TRBD1. Germline CDR1 is SGHRS and CDR2 is YFSETQ. V dropped 2 bases and J dropped 1; count of bases not matched to a gene: 4. The CDR3 is 15 residues long. Written as DNA, the CDR3 is TGCGCCAGCAGCTTCACAGGGGGCACTTCCTACGAGCAGTACTTC. Its protein product is CASSFTGGTSYEQYF.

The rearrangement uses TRBV7-9 and TRBJ1-2, with D perhaps matching TRBD1 (6 bases). V gave up 5 bases and J gave up 5 bases, with 15 bases separating them. Germline CDR1 reads SEHNR; CDR2 reads FQNEAQ (reference sequence). The CDR3 is 14 amino acids. CDR3 region: CASSPQQGAYGYTF. The DNA for the CDR3 is TGTGCCAGCAGCCCCCAACAGGGCGCATATGGCTACACCTTC.

The chain combines TRBV9 with TRBJ2-1; 11 nucleotides align to TRBD1. Germline V gene data show CDR1 as SGDLS and CDR2 as YYNGEE. The CDR3 consists of 15 residues. The V gene end was trimmed by 2 bases and the J gene end by 7 bases; junction bases not matched to a gene: 5. CDR3 bases: TGTGCCAGCAGCGTGGCCGGGACAGGGGGAAATGAGCAGTTCTTC. Translated: CASSVAGTGGNEQFF.

The V gene is TRBV18, the J gene TRBJ1-3; D uncertain. Looked up from germline, CDR1 is KGHSH and CDR2 is LQKENI. This CDR3 comprises 17 residues. Trimming took 2 bases from V and 0 from J, leaving 14 bases between them. This CDR3 is CASSPNEPSGSGNTIYF. CDR3 in DNA: TGTGCCAGCTCACCAAATGAACCCTCGGGCTCTGGAAACACCATATATTTT.

V usage is TRBV25-1 and J usage is TRBJ1-1; 7 nucleotides align to TRBD1. V lost 4 bases, J lost 4 bases, and 6 bases stayed unmatched. The CDR3 is made up of 14 amino acids. The germline V gene encodes CDR1 MGHDK and CDR2 SYGVNS. DNA for the CDR3: TGTGCCAGCAGTGGAACAGGGGAGAGCACTGAAGCTTTCTTT. Its protein is CASSGTGESTEAFF. Combining the CDR3 with reference TRBV25-1 and TRBJ1-1 gives the whole variable domain EADIYQTPRYLVIGTGKKITLECSQTMGHDKMYWYQQDPGMELHLIHYSYGVNSTEKGDLSSESTVSRIRTEHFPLTLESARPSHTSQYLCASSGTGESTEAFFGQGTRLTVV.

Points on this clone: One junction end disagrees with the germline gene, perhaps due to a read error. This CDR3 reads CASSTQENQYF. The CDR3 DNA is TGTGCCAGCTCAACCCAAGAGAACCAGTACTTC. The chain is built from TRBV18 and TRBJ2-5; D gene unclear. The CDR3 loop spans 11 amino acids. Germline assignment: CDR1 KGHSH and CDR2 LQKENI.

V is TRBV5-1 and J is TRBJ1-1; 7 positions match TRBD1. The CDR3 length is 14 residues. Germline CDR1 and CDR2: SGHRS and YFSETQ. V gave up 0 bases and J gave up 6 bases; unmatched junction bases: 5. CDR3 residues: CASSLATGVAEAFF. The CDR3, as DNA: TGCGCCAGCAGCTTGGCAACAGGGGTCGCTGAAGCTTTCTTT. Using reference TRBV5-1 and TRBJ1-1 for the parts outside the CDR3, the full variable domain is KAGVTQTPRYLIKTRGQQVTLSCSPISGHRSVSWYQQTPGQGLQFLFEYFSETQRNKGNFPGRFSGRQFSNSRSEMNVSTLELGDSALYLCASSLATGVAEAFFGQGTRLTVV.

The chain carries TRBV30 and TRBJ1-1, with D possibly matching TRBD1 (5 bases). Germline values: CDR1 GTSNPN, CDR2 SVGIG (reference sequence). The CDR3 runs to 12 residues. V lost 0 bases and J 5 bases, leaving 7 bases between the germline ends. In nucleotides, the CDR3 is TGTGCCTGGAGTGTGGGGGGAACTGAAGCTTTCTTT. This translates into CAWSVGGTEAFF.

The rearrangement uses TRBV7-9 and TRBJ1-2; 7 bases map to TRBD1. This CDR3 is built from 14 residues. The germline CDR1 and CDR2 sequences are SEHNR and FQNEAQ (reference sequence). V was pared by 5 bases and J by 5 bases, with 8 bases of the junction left unmatched. The CDR3 here is CASSLPGGFYGYTF. The CDR3 DNA reads TGTGCCAGCAGCCTCCCAGGGGGATTTTATGGCTACACCTTC.

This chain joins TRBV7-2 and TRBJ2-5, with 9 bases matching TRBD1. The CDR3 contains 19 residues. J lost 6 bases, V lost 4 bases, and 21 bases had no gene match. Germline assignment: CDR1 SGHTA and CDR2 FQGNSA. The CDR3 loop reads CASSSAYLLDRGERKTQYF. The CDR3 DNA reads TGTGCCAGCAGCTCAGCCTACCTTTTGGACAGGGGAGAAAGGAAGACCCAGTACTTC.

The genes are TRBV27 and TRBJ2-7; TRBD2 matches 10 bases. V trimming: 5 bases; J trimming: 5 bases; junction bases outside the gene matches: 18. CDR3 length: 18 amino acids. The germline V gene has CDR1 MNHEY and CDR2 SMNVEV (reference sequence). CDR3 region: CASSHPKSGRALGDEQYF. The CDR3, as DNA: TGTGCCAGCAGTCACCCGAAAAGCGGGAGGGCCCTCGGGGACGAGCAGTACTTC.

The rearrangement links TRBV2 to TRBJ2-7, with D unclear. In germline, CDR1 is SNHLY, CDR2 FYNNEI. The CDR3 is made up of 14 amino acids. The ends were cut back, 8 bases at V and 0 bases at J, with 14 bases in the middle. The CDR3 region is CASFEFISSYEQYF. The CDR3 region has the DNA TGTGCCAGCTTCGAGTTTATAAGCTCCTACGAGCAGTACTTC.

This chain uses TRBV4-1 with TRBJ1-4; no firm D call. Germline assignment: CDR1 MGHRA and CDR2 YSYEKL. Between the trimmed V and J ends, which lost 4 bases and 0 bases, there was a span of 18 bases. The CDR3 runs 18 residues. In DNA, the CDR3 is TGCGCCAGCAGCCGACATTTCAAGGTCCCCGCAACTAATGAAAAACTGTTTTTT. This sequence encodes CASSRHFKVPATNEKLFF.

The chain combines TRBV5-1 with TRBJ2-5; D remains ambiguous. This CDR3 comprises 15 residues. Germline-derived CDR1 and CDR2 are SGHRS and YFSETQ. Trimming took 2 bases from V and 2 from J, leaving 13 bases between them. CDR3 coding DNA: TGCGCCAGCAGCTTAAGTCGGCAGGATCAAGAGACCCAGTACTTC. Encoded protein: CASSLSRQDQETQYF.

The rearrangement joins TRBV19 to TRBJ2-1; TRBD2 agrees at 10 bases. V was clipped by 3 bases and J by 8 bases; unmatched bases: 7. CDR3 size: 15 residues. The germline CDR1 and CDR2 sequences are LNHDA and SQIVND (reference sequence). Here the CDR3 DNA reads TGTGCCAGTAGTATGGGACTAGCGAAAAGCCATGAGCAGTTCTTC. This translates into CASSMGLAKSHEQFF.

V usage is TRBV9 and J usage is TRBJ2-1; D is possibly TRBD2 (6 bases). V shed 0 bases and J shed 0 bases, with 16 bases lying between them. This CDR3 has 18 residues. CDR1 SGDLS and CDR2 YYNGEE come from the germline V gene. The CDR3 sequence is CASSVVAQTRGSYNEQFF. CDR3 bases: TGTGCCAGCAGCGTAGTAGCCCAGACTAGGGGCTCCTACAATGAGCAGTTCTTC.

The chain combines TRBV11-2 with TRBJ1-2, with D tentatively TRBD1 (5 bases). Trimming removed 1 base at V and 8 bases at J, with 11 bases between. From germline, CDR1 is SGHAT and CDR2 FQNNGV. The CDR3 loop spans 13 amino acids. The CDR3 here is CASSLGMGGGYTF. For the CDR3, the DNA is TGTGCCAGCAGCTTAGGCATGGGGGGAGGCTACACCTTC.